The rows below give T cell receptor beta chains drawn from one sample of a study of shared clonotypes between healthy human individuals. Using immunoSEQ multiplex PCR, the repertoire was profiled, and TCRdb retains in-frame clones only, with some absent. The profile covers some 1 million clones, with about 76% appearing a single time and about 1.5% taken by the ten largest. The sample was memory CD4+ T cells sorted from blood. The receptors here all came from a man between 18 and 29 years old in good health. CDR3s include the opening cysteine and the closing phenylalanine or tryptophan. The order of the fields is J gene, D gene, clone size, V gene, CDR3 protein, CDR3 DNA. D genes are given only for firm matches. Size is stated for part of the rows, as once, few or many counts, or as a class when the clone is expanded.

TRBJ2-6,.,.,TRBV18,CASSPGDPGANVLTF,TGTGCCAGCTCACCGGGGGATCCTGGGGCCAACGTCCTGACTTTC
TRBJ2-7,.,few,TRBV7-2,CAAGTGPNEQYF,TGTGCCGCCGGGACGGGGCCCAACGAGCAGTACTTC
TRBJ1-6,.,once,TRBV19,CASSPVDYNSPLHF,TGTGCCAGTAGTCCAGTGGACTATAATTCACCCCTCCACTTT
TRBJ2-7,.,once,TRBV7-9,CASSQITGIRRDEQYF,TGTGCCAGCAGCCAAATCACTGGTATCCGTCGGGACGAGCAGTACTTC
TRBJ2-2,.,once,TRBV9,CASSVDMTVNTGELFF,TGTGCCAGCAGCGTAGATATGACAGTCAACACCGGGGAGCTGTTTTTT
TRBJ2-3,.,.,TRBV5-6,CASSLPGGVAQYF,TGTGCCAGCAGCTTACCCGGAGGAGTTGCGCAGTATTTT
TRBJ2-5,TRBD2,.,TRBV4-2,CASSQGDSGGKETQYF,TGTGCCAGCAGCCAAGGTGATAGCGGGGGAAAAGAGACCCAGTACTTC
TRBJ1-1,.,.,TRBV11-2,CASSLDPGPSEAFF,TGTGCCAGCAGCTTAGACCCCGGGCCCTCGGAAGCTTTCTTT
TRBJ2-1,TRBD2,once,TRBV14,CASSQETVASGSRNEQFF,TGTGCCAGCAGCCAAGAAACGGTCGCTAGCGGGAGTCGGAATGAGCAGTTCTTC
TRBJ1-4,.,.,TRBV21-1,CASRTPSGLGEKLFF,TGTGCCAGCAGGACCCCAAGCGGGCTAGGTGAAAAACTGTTTTTT
TRBJ1-1,.,few,TRBV10-3,CAIRDTDNTEAFF,TGTGCCATCAGGGACACGGATAACACTGAAGCTTTCTTT
TRBJ1-1,.,.,TRBV6-1,CASSNQGGTEAFF,TGTGCCAGCAGTAACCAGGGAGGAACTGAAGCTTTCTTT
TRBJ1-1,.,once,TRBV5-1,CASSWTAGSNTEAFF,TGCGCCAGCAGCTGGACAGCGGGGTCGAACACTGAAGCTTTCTTT
TRBJ1-2,.,.,TRBV6-5,CASSYSTGGYGYTF,TGTGCCAGCAGTTACTCGACGGGGGGCTATGGCTACACCTTC
TRBJ2-5,.,.,TRBV18,CASSRSSSETQYF,TGTGCCAGCTCACGGTCCTCCTCAGAGACCCAGTACTTC
TRBJ2-5,TRBD2,.,TRBV5-1,CASSLVASGAQETQYF,TGCGCCAGCAGCTTGGTGGCTAGCGGGGCGCAAGAGACCCAGTACTTC
TRBJ2-5,TRBD2,.,TRBV6-5,CASSSLAGGRGETQYF,TGTGCCAGCAGTTCTTTAGCGGGGGGGCGCGGAGAGACCCAGTACTTC
TRBJ1-2,.,few,TRBV7-2,CASSLTRGAYGYTF,TGTGCCAGCAGCCTGACGAGGGGAGCCTATGGCTACACCTTC
TRBJ2-2,TRBD1,.,TRBV7-9,CASSFRDSRSGELFF,TGTGCCAGCAGCTTCCGGGACAGCAGGTCCGGGGAGCTGTTTTTT
TRBJ2-7,.,once,TRBV11-2,CASSLGGFEQYF,TGTGCCAGCAGCTTAGGGGGTTTCGAGCAGTACTTC
TRBJ1-1,.,.,TRBV19,CASSITGSSTEAFF,TGTGCCAGTAGCATAACAGGAAGTAGCACTGAAGCTTTCTTT
TRBJ1-1,.,.,TRBV11-2,CASSLILGTEAFF,TGTGCCAGCAGCTTAATCCTGGGGACTGAAGCTTTCTTT
TRBJ2-3,TRBD2,.,TRBV19,CASCRGGITDTQYF,TGTGCCAGTTGTAGGGGAGGGATCACGGATACGCAGTATTTT
TRBJ1-1,.,.,TRBV18,CASSPGGQLNTEAFF,TGTGCCAGCTCACCTGGCGGGCAGCTGAACACTGAAGCTTTCTTT
TRBJ2-7,.,.,TRBV11-3,CASSHTKGSIFYEQYF,TGTGCCAGCAGCCACACGAAGGGTTCGATTTTTTACGAGCAGTACTTC
TRBJ1-3,TRBD1,few,TRBV5-1,CASSLGQGIRGNTIYF,TGCGCCAGCAGCCTCGGACAGGGTATTAGAGGAAACACCATATATTTT
TRBJ1-1,.,.,TRBV11-1,CASSLGDTEAFF,TGTGCCAGCAGCTTGGGGGACACTGAAGCTTTCTTT
TRBJ2-2,TRBD1,.,TRBV7-8,CASSSTGGAGTGELFF,TGTGCCAGCAGCTCCACAGGGGGCGCGGGCACCGGGGAGCTGTTTTTT
TRBJ2-3,.,.,TRBV19,CASSIGAGPNTDTQYF,TGTGCCAGTAGTATCGGGGCGGGGCCCAACACAGATACGCAGTATTTT
TRBJ1-2,.,.,TRBV28,CASSFYNGYTF,TGTGCCAGCAGTTTTTACAATGGCTACACCTTC
TRBJ1-1,TRBD1,.,TRBV5-4,CASSLGTGDNTEAFF,TGTGCCAGCAGCCTAGGGACAGGGGACAACACTGAAGCTTTCTTT
TRBJ1-5,TRBD1,.,TRBV5-8,CASSFLSPGGYQPQHF,TGTGCCAGCAGTTTTTTGAGTCCAGGGGGGTATCAGCCCCAGCATTTT
TRBJ1-6,.,.,TRBV5-4,CASSPPGGGSPLHF,TGTGCCAGCAGCCCCCCTGGTGGTGGTTCACCCCTCCACTTT
TRBJ1-1,.,.,TRBV28,CASSFGRVAEAFF,TGTGCCAGCAGTTTCGGCAGGGTCGCTGAAGCTTTCTTT
TRBJ1-1,.,.,TRBV28,CASRTETPGGGTEAFF,TGTGCCAGCAGGACCGAAACACCCGGGGGAGGAACTGAAGCTTTCTTT
TRBJ2-7,.,.,TRBV9,CASSEAWQGNSQYF,TGTGCCAGCAGCGAAGCCTGGCAGGGAAACTCGCAGTACTTC
TRBJ2-1,.,.,TRBV6-1,CASSKDSSSYNEQFF,TGTGCCAGCAGTAAGGACTCGAGCTCCTACAATGAGCAGTTCTTC
TRBJ2-1,TRBD2,.,TRBV7-2,CASSQREGPYNEQFF,TGTGCCAGCAGCCAGCGGGAGGGCCCCTACAATGAGCAGTTCTTC
TRBJ2-3,.,.,TRBV5-6,CASSLARDSITDTQYF,TGTGCCAGCAGCTTGGCCAGGGACTCAATCACAGATACGCAGTATTTT
TRBJ1-2,TRBD1,.,TRBV18,CASSPRQGANYGYTF,TGTGCCAGCTCACCCAGACAGGGGGCAAACTATGGCTACACCTTC
TRBJ2-3,TRBD1,.,TRBV28,CASSSQQGKSDTQYF,TGTGCCAGCAGTTCGCAACAGGGGAAATCAGATACGCAGTATTTT
TRBJ1-6,TRBD1,few,TRBV6-6,CASRQGAAGSPLHF,TGTGCCAGCAGACAGGGGGCGGCGGGTTCACCCCTCCACTTT
TRBJ1-5,TRBD1,.,TRBV10-3,CAISGPGQGGQPQHF,TGTGCCATCAGTGGACCGGGACAGGGGGGTCAGCCCCAGCATTTT
TRBJ2-5,.,.,TRBV5-6,CASSFRDTIETQYF,TGTGCCAGCAGCTTTAGGGACACCATAGAGACCCAGTACTTC